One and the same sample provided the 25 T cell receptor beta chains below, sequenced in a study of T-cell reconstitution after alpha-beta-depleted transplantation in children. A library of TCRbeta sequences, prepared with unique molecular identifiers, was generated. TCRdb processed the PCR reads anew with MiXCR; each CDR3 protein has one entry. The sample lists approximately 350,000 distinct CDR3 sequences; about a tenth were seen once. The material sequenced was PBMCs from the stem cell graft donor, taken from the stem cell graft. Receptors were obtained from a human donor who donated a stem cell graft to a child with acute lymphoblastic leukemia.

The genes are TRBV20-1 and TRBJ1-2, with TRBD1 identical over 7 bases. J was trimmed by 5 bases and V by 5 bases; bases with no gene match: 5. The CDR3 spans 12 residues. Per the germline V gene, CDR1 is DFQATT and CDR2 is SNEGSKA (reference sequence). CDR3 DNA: TGCAGTGCTCGACAGGGAGAGTATGGCTACACCTTC. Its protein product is CSARQGEYGYTF.

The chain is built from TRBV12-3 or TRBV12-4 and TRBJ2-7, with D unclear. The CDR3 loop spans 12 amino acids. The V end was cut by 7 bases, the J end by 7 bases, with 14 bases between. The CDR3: CASIQPLGEQYF. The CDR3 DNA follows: TGTGCCAGCATCCAGCCCCTGGGGGAGCAGTACTTC.

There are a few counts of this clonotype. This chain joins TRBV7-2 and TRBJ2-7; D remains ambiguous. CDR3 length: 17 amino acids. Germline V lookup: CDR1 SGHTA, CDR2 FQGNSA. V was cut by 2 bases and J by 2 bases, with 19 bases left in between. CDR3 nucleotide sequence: TGTGCCAGCAGCTTACGTGAGTTGAATTTAAGGGCCTACGAGCAGTACTTC. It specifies CASSLRELNLRAYEQYF.

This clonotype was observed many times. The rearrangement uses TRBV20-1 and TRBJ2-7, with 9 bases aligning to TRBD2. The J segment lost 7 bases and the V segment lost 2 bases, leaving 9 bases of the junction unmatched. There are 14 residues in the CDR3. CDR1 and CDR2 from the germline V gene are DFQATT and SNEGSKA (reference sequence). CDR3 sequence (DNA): TGCAGTGCTAGAAATTGGCGGGAGGGCCGTGAGCAGTACTTC. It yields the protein CSARNWREGREQYF.

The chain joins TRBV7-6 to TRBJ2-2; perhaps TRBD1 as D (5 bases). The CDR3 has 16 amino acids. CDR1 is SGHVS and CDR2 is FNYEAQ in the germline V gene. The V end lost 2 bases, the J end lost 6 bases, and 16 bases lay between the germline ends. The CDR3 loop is CASSLMSQGLSGELFF. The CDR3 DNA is TGTGCCAGCAGCTTAATGTCTCAGGGTTTGTCCGGGGAGCTGTTTTTT.

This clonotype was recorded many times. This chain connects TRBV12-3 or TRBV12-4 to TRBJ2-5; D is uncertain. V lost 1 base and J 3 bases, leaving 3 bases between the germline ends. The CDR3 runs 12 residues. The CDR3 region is CASSLEEETQYF. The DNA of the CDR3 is TGTGCCAGCAGTTTAGAGGAAGAGACCCAGTACTTC.

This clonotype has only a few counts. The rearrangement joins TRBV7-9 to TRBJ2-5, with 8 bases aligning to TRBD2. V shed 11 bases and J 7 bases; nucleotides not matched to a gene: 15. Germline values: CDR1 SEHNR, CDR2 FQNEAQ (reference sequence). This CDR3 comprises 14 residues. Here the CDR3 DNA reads TGTGCCCACACCGGACTAGCCCCAATCGGGACCCAGTACTTC. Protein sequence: CAHTGLAPIGTQYF.

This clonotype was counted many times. The DNA of the CDR3 is TGCGCCAGCAGCCAAGGCGTTCTTCCCACAGATACGCAGTATTTT. It codes for CASSQGVLPTDTQYF. V usage is TRBV4-1 and J usage is TRBJ2-3; no firm D call. V was clipped by 1 base and J by 2 bases, with 10 bases between them. The CDR3 spans 15 residues. The V gene's germline CDR1 is MGHRA and CDR2 YSYEKL.

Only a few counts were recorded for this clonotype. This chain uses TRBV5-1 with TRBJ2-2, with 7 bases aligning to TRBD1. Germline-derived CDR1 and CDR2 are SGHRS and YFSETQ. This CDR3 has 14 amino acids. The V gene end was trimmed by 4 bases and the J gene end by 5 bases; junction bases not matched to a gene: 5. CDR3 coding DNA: TGCGCCAGCAGCGGAACAGGGGTGACCGGGGAGCTGTTTTTT. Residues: CASSGTGVTGELFF.

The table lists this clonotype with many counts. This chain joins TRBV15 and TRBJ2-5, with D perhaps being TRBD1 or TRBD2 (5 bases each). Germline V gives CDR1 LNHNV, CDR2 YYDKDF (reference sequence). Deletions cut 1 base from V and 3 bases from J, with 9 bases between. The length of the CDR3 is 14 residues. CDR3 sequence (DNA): TGTGCCACCAGCAGAGCTGGGGGAGAAGAGACCCAGTACTTC. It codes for CATSRAGGEETQYF.

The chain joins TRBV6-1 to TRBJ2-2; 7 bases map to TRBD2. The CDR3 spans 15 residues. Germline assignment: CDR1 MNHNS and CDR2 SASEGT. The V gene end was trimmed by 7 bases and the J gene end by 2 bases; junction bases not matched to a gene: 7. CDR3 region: CASTLSGSNTGELFF. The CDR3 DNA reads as TGTGCCAGCACCCTTAGCGGGTCCAACACCGGGGAGCTGTTTTTT.

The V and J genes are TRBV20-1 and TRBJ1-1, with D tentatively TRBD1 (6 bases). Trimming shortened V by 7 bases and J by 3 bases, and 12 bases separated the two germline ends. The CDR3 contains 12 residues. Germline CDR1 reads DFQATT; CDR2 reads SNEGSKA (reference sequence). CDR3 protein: CSVNRVDTEAFF. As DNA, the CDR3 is TGCAGTGTTAACAGGGTTGACACTGAAGCTTTCTTT.

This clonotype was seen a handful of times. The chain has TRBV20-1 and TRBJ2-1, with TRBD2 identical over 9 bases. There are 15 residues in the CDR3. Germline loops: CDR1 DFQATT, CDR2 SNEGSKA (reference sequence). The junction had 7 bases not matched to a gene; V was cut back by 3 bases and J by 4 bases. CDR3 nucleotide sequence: TGCAGTGCTAGGAGAGCGGGAGGTCGTTACAATGAGCAGTTCTTC. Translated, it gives CSARRAGGRYNEQFF.

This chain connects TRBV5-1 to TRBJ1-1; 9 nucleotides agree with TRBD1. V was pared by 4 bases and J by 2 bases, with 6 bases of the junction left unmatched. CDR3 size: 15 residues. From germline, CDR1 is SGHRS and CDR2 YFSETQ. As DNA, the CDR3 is TGCGCCAGCAGCCGGGACAGGGCCTTAAACACTGAAGCTTTCTTT. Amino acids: CASSRDRALNTEAFF.

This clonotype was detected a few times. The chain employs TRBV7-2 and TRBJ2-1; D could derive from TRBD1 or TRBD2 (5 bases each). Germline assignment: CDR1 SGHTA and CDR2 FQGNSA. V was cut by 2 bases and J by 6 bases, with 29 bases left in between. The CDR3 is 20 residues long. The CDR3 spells CASSLLGLEVWDPIANEQFF. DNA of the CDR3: TGTGCCAGCAGCTTATTAGGGTTGGAGGTTTGGGACCCTATTGCCAATGAGCAGTTCTTC.

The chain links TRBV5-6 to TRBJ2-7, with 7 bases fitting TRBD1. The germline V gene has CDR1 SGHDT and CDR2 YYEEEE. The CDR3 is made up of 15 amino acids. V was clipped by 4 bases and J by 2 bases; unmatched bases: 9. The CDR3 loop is CASSRRTGATYEQYF. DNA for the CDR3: TGTGCCAGCAGCCGAAGGACAGGAGCCACCTACGAGCAGTACTTC. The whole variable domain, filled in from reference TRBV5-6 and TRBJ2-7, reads DAGVTQSPTHLIKTRGQQVTLRCSPKSGHDTVSWYQQALGQGPQFIFQYYEEEERQRGNFPDRFSGHQFPNYSSELNVNALLLGDSALYLCASSRRTGATYEQYFGPGTRLTVT.

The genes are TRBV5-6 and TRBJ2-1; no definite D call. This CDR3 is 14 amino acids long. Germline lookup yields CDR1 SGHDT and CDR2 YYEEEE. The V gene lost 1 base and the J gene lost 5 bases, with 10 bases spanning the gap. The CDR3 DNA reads TGTGCCAGCAGCTTGTTCAAAGAAAACAATGAGCAGTTCTTC. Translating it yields CASSLFKENNEQFF.

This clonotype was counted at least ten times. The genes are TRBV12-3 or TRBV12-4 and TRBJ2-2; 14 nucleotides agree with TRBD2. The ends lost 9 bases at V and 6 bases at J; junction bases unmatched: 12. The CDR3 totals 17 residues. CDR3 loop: CASRSSGTSGRAGELFF. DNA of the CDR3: TGTGCCAGTAGAAGTTCCGGGACTAGCGGGAGAGCCGGGGAGCTGTTTTTT.

This chain's CDR3 is CASSRPPGDGHEQYF. Written as DNA, the CDR3 is TGTGCCAGCAGTCGACCTCCGGGAGATGGACACGAGCAGTACTTC. V and J are TRBV5-6 and TRBJ2-7; TRBD2 is a possible D gene (6 bases). V lost 5 bases and J 5 bases, leaving 20 bases between the germline ends. The length of the CDR3 is 15 residues. Germline-derived CDR1 and CDR2 are SGHDT and YYEEEE.

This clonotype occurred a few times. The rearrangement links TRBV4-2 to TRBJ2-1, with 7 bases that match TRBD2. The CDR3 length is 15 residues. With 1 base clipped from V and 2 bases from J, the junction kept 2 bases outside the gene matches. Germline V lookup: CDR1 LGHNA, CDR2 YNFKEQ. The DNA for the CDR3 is TGTGCCAGCAGCCAAGGGGGGGGTGCCTACAATGAGCAGTTCTTC. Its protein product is CASSQGGGAYNEQFF.

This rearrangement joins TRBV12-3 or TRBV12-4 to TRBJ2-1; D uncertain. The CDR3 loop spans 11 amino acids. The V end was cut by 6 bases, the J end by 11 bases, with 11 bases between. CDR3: CASSLTYQQFF. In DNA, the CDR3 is TGTGCCAGCAGCTTAACATATCAGCAGTTCTTC.

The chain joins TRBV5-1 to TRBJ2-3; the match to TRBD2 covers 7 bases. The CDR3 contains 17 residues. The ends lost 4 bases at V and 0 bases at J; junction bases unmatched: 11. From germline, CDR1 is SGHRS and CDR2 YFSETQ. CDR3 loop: CASSPPLAGDSTDTQYF. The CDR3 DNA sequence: TGCGCCAGCAGCCCCCCCCTCGCGGGGGATAGCACAGATACGCAGTATTTT.

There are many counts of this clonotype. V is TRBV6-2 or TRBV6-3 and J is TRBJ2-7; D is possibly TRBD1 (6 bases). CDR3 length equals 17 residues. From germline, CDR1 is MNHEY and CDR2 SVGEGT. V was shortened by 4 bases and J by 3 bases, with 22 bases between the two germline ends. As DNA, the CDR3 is TGTGCCAGCAGTTTAAGTGGCGGGCCCGGGACACACTACGAGCAGTACTTC. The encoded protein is CASSLSGGPGTHYEQYF.

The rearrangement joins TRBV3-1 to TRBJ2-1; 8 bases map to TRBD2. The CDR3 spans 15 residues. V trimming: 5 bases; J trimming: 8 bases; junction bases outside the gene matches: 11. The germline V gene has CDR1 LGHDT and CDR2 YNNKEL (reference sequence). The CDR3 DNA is TGTGCCAGCAGCGCACCGGGACTAGAAGAATATGAGCAGTTCTTC. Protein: CASSAPGLEEYEQFF.

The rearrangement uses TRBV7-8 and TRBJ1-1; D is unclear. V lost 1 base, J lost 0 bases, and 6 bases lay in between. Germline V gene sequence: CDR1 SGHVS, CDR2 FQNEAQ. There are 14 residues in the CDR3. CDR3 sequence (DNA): TGTGCCAGCAGCTTAGGGAACCTGAACACTGAAGCTTTCTTT. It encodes CASSLGNLNTEAFF.